This TCR beta chain was documented in a study of breast tumors, draining lymph nodes, adjacent tissues (dated by TCRdb to 2016 to 2017). Broadly, across the study: Breast cancer patients provided tumor, adjacent nontumor tissue and axillary lymph nodes, and the study compared the TCR beta repertoires across these three sources. The study was designed to assess the relationships and possible T-cell exchange between tumor, surrounding tissue and draining lymph node repertoires in human breast cancer. On the study overall, not on this receptor specifically: The study presented the conclusion that tumor T cells originate in lymph nodes as consistent with a hypothesis, not as something directly demonstrated. The data were considered consistent with the idea that most tumor T cells come from the lymph node and then expand in tumor tissue. Tumors showed preferential V and J gene usage, and their T-cell repertoire diversity fell below that of lymph nodes yet above that of nontumor tissue. The similarity between tumor and nontumor tissue repertoires was significantly greater in luminal-like breast cancer than in basal-like breast cancer.

Lymph node samples came from the axillary draining lymph nodes of breast cancer patients. Unmatched junction bases come to 6, with V trimmed by 2 bases and J by 6 bases. The CDR3, from cysteine to phenylalanine, totals 16 residues. Solely the CDR3 DNA is kept, with 48 bases framed from the first base. CDR1 LGHDT and CDR2 YNNKEL were looked up in the germline V gene (reference sequence). This clonotype has at least ten counts. The antigen it recognizes is unknown. No much larger clone exists at a distance of one base, and base qualities are not known. Data came from an Illumina HiSeq 2000. TCR beta chain libraries were generated by multiplex PCR amplification. The amplified TCR beta chain products were analyzed by high-throughput sequencing. Starting from the raw public reads, TCRdb applied fastp trimming at Q25, assembled clones with MiXCR and retained in-frame beta chains. A single entry per CDR3 protein holds the most common genes and DNA from its merged rows. This sample has 140,000 to 150,000 distinct CDR3 sequences in its table, and less than 35% of those were observed once. Around 2.5% of the sample rests with the top ten.

The chain is encoded by TRBV3-1 joined to TRBJ2-1, with 11 bases aligning to TRBD2. The sequenced sample was axillary lymph node tissue. The sequence was obtained from a female donor with breast cancer. Some clones in this sample may be carry-over from other donors' samples. The DNA sequence is given as TGTGCCAGCAGCCAACGTCGACTAGCGGGGATCAATGAGCAGTTCTTC. This sequence encodes CASSQRRLAGINEQFF.